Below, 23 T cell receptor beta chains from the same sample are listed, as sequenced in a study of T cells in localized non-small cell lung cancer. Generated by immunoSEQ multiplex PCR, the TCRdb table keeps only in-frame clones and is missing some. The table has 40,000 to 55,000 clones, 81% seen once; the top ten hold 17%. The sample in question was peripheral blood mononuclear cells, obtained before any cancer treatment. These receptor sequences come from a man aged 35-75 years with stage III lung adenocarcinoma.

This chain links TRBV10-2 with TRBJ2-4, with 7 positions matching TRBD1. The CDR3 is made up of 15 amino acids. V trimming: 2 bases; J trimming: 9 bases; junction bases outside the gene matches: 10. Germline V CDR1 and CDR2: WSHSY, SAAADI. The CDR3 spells CASSEPNRGTGIQYF. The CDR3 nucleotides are TGCGCCAGCAGTGAGCCTAACAGGGGAACAGGCATTCAGTACTTC.

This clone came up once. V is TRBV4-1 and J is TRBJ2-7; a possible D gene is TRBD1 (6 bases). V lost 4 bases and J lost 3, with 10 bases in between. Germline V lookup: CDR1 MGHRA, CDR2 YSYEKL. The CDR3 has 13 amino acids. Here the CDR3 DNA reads TGCGCCAGCAGCCCCACAGGGAACTACGAGCAGTACTTC. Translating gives CASSPTGNYEQYF.

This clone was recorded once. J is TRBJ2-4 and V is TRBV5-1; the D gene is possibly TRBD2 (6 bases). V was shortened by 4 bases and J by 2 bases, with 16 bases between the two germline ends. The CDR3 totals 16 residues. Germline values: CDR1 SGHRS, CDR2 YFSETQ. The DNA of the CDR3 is TGCGCCAGCAGCGGGGGACTTCAGGTAACCAAAAACATTCAGTACTTC. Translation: CASSGGLQVTKNIQYF.

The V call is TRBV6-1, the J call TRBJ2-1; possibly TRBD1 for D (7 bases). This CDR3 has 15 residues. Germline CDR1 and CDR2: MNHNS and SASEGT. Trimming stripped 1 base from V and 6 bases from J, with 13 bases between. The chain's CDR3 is CASSEEQGTVNEQFF. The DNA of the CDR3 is TGTGCCAGCAGTGAAGAACAGGGGACTGTCAATGAGCAGTTCTTC.

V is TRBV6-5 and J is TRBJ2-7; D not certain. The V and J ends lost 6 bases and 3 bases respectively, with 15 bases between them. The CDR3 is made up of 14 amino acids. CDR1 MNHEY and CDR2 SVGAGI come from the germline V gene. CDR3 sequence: CASRLTNVFYEQYF. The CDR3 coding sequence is TGTGCCAGCAGATTGACCAACGTGTTCTACGAGCAGTACTTC.

The CDR3 here is CASSWGQVGGYTF. The CDR3 region has the DNA TGTGCCAGCAGCTGGGGACAGGTCGGTGGCTACACCTTC. The rearrangement uses TRBV5-4 and TRBJ1-2, with 8 bases identical to TRBD1. Trimming removed 3 bases from V and 7 bases from J; junction bases left unmatched: 5. The CDR3 totals 13 residues. From germline, CDR1 is SGHNT and CDR2 YYREEE (reference sequence).

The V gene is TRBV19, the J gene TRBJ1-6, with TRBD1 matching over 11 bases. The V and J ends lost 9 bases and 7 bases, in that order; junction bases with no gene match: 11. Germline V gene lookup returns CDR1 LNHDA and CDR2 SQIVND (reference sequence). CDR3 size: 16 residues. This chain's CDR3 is CASSSGTGGGNSPLHF. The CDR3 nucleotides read TGTGCCAGCTCCTCCGGGACAGGGGGAGGGAATTCACCCCTCCACTTT.

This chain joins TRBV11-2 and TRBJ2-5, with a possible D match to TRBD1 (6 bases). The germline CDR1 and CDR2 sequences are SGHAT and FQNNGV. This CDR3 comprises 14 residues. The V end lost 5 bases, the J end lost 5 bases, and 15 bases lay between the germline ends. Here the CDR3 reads CASSAKLGGETQYF. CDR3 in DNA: TGTGCCAGCAGCGCAAAACTAGGGGGTGAGACCCAGTACTTC.

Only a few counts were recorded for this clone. CDR3 nucleotide sequence: TGTGCCAGCAGTGGGGCAGGATACAATGAGCAGTTCTTC. Residues: CASSGAGYNEQFF. This chain connects TRBV2 to TRBJ2-1; D not certain. The CDR3 is 13 residues long. V shed 4 bases and J shed 4 bases, with 8 bases lying between them. Germline V CDR1 and CDR2: SNHLY, FYNNEI.

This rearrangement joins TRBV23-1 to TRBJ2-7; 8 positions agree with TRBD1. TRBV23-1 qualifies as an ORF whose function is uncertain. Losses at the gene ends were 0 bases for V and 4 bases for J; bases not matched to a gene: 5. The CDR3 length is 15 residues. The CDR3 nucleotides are TGCGCCAGCAGTCAATCAGGAGACAGGGGTTACGAGCAGTACTTC. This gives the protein CASSQSGDRGYEQYF.

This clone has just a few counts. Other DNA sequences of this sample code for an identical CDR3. CDR3 DNA: TGCGCCAGCAGCCGGCCCGGACTCAGCACAGATACGCAGTATTTT. Its protein is CASSRPGLSTDTQYF. The gene calls are TRBV5-1 and TRBJ2-3; a possible D gene is TRBD2 (5 bases). CDR1 SGHRS and CDR2 YFSETQ come from the germline V gene. V was cut by 4 bases and J by 0 bases, with 12 bases left in between. This CDR3 has 15 residues.

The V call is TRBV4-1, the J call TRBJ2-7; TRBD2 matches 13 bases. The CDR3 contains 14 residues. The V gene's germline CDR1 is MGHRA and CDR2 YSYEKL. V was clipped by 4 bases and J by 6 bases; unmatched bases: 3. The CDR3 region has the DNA TGCGCCAGCAGCCTTCGACTAGCGGGGGGCGAGCAGTACTTC. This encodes CASSLRLAGGEQYF.

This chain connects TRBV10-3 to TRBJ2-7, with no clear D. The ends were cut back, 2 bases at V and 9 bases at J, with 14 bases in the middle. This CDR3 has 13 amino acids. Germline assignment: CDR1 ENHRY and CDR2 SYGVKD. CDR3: CAISERPGWGQYF. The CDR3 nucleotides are TGTGCCATCAGTGAGCGCCCTGGGTGGGGGCAGTACTTC.

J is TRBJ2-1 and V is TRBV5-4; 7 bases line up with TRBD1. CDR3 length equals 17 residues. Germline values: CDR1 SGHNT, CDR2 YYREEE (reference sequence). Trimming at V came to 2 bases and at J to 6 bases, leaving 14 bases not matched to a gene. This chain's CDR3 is CASSLEQGVVVGNEQFF. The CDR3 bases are TGTGCCAGCAGCTTAGAGCAGGGGGTGGTCGTTGGCAATGAGCAGTTCTTC.

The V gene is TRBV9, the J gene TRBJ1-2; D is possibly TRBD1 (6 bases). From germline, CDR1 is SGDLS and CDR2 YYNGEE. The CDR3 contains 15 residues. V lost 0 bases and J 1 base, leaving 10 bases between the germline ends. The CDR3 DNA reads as TGTGCCAGCAGCGTAGTTTTGGACAGTAACTATGGCTACACCTTC. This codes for CASSVVLDSNYGYTF.

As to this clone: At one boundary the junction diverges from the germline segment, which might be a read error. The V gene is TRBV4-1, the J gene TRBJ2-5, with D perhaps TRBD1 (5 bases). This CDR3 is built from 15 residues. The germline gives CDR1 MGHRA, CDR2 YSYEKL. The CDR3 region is CASSQDLTGQNTRYF. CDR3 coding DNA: TGCGCCAGCAGCCAAGATCTAACAGGTCAGAATACCCGGTACTTC.

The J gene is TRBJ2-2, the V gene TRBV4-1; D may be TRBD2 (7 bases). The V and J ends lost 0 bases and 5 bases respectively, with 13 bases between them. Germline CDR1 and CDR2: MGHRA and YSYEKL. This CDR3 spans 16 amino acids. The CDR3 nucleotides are TGCGCCAGCAGCCAAGATTGTAAGGGGGGGACCGGGGAGCTGTTTTTT. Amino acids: CASSQDCKGGTGELFF.

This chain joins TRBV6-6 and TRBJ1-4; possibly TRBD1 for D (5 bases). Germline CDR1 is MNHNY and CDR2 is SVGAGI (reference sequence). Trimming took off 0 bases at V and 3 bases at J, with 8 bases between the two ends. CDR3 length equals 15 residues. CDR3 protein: CASSYSGGPNEKLFF. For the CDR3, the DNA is TGTGCCAGCAGTTACTCTGGGGGACCTAATGAAAAACTGTTTTTT.

Written as DNA, the CDR3 is TGTGCCAGCAGGAAGATCGGACAGATGAACACTGAAGCTTTCTTT. Translated, it gives CASRKIGQMNTEAFF. The chain couples TRBV28 to TRBJ1-1; D is possibly TRBD1 (6 bases). V was shortened by 6 bases and J by 0 bases, with 14 bases between the two germline ends. Germline assignment: CDR1 MDHEN and CDR2 SYDVKM. The length of the CDR3 is 15 residues. Variable domain in full (rest from reference TRBV28 and TRBJ1-1): DVKVTQSSRYLVKRTGEKVFLECVQDMDHENMFWYRQDPGLGLRLIYFSYDVKMKEKGDIPEGYSVSREKKERFSLILESASTNQTSMYLCASRKIGQMNTEAFFGQGTRLTVV.

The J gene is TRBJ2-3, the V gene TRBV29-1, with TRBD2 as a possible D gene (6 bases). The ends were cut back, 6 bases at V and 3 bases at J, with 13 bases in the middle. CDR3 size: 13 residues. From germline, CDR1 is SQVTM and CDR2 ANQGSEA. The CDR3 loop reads CSVRGGRTDTQYF. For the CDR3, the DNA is TGCAGCGTCCGGGGAGGTCGTACAGATACGCAGTATTTT.

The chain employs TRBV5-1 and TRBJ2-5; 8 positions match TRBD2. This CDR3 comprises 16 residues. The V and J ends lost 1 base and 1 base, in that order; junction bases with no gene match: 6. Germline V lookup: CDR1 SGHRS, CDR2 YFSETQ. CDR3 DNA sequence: TGCGCCAGCAGCTTGATGGCGGGGGGCAGCCAAGAGACCCAGTACTTC. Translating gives CASSLMAGGSQETQYF.

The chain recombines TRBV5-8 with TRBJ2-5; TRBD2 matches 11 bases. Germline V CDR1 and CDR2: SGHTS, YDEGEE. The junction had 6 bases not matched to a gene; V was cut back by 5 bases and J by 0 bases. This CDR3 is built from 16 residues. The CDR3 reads CASRYLAGGYQETQYF. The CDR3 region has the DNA TGTGCCAGCAGATACCTAGCGGGGGGATACCAAGAGACCCAGTACTTC.

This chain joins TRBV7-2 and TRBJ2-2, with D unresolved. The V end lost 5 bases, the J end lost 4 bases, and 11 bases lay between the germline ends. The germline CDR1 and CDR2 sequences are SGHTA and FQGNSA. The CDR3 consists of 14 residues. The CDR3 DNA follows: TGTGCCAGCAGCCGGTCTGGGCCCACCGGGGAGCTGTTTTTT. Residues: CASSRSGPTGELFF.